The 24 T cell receptor beta chains given below trace back to one sample, sequenced in a study of cytomegalovirus exposure and HLA in healthy donors. The PCR employed 60 Vbeta primers together with 13 Jbeta primers. TCRdb's copy holds only in-frame clones and misses some; the assay was immunoSEQ multiplex PCR. The repertoire holds 110,000 to 150,000 clones, with around 77% as singletons. Source material: PBMCs. The receptors come from a woman between 45 and 60 years old in good health and CMV-seronegative.

CDR3 amino acids: CASSELSVGTNEQFF. The CDR3 DNA follows: TGTGCCAGCAGTGAGCTTTCGGTCGGTACCAATGAGCAGTTCTTC. The chain joins TRBV6-1 to TRBJ2-1; D is uncertain. The V end lost 3 bases, the J end lost 6 bases, and 15 bases lay between the germline ends. The length of the CDR3 is 15 residues. CDR1 is MNHNS, CDR2 SASEGT, per germline.

V and J are TRBV6-5 and TRBJ2-3; D is possibly TRBD2 (5 bases). Germline CDR1 reads MNHEY; CDR2 reads SVGAGI. V was pared by 6 bases and J by 1 base, with 8 bases between. The CDR3 runs 13 residues. CDR3 DNA sequence: TGTGCCAGCAGCAAGGGAGGCACAGATACGCAGTATTTT. This translates into CASSKGGTDTQYF.

The chain joins TRBV7-9 to TRBJ1-6, with a possible D match to TRBD1 (6 bases). V lost 0 bases to trimming and J lost 5 bases, with 11 bases between them. CDR3 length equals 16 residues. Germline CDR1 reads SEHNR; CDR2 reads FQNEAQ (reference sequence). Here the CDR3 reads CASSLAGTNNNSPLHF. CDR3 DNA: TGTGCCAGCAGCTTAGCCGGGACAAATAATAATTCACCCCTCCACTTT.

The V and J genes are TRBV27 and TRBJ2-5, with TRBD2 matching over 7 bases. The CDR3 length is 15 residues. The V and J ends lost 4 bases and 7 bases, in that order; junction bases with no gene match: 12. The germline CDR1 and CDR2 sequences are MNHEY and SMNVEV (reference sequence). CDR3 sequence: CASSSRAGGMGTQYF. CDR3 DNA: TGTGCCAGCAGTTCAAGGGCCGGGGGGATGGGGACCCAGTACTTC.

This chain connects TRBV5-4 to TRBJ2-3, with D perhaps matching TRBD1 (6 bases). With 4 bases removed from V and 1 base from J, the gap between germline ends came to 13 bases. This CDR3 region has 15 residues. From germline, CDR1 is SGHNT and CDR2 YYREEE (reference sequence). CDR3 residues: CASSQGPGGTDTQYF. CDR3 nucleotides: TGTGCCAGCAGCCAGGGGCCCGGGGGCACAGATACGCAGTATTTT.

J is TRBJ2-7 and V is TRBV6-1; D perhaps matches TRBD2 (5 bases). V was trimmed by 5 bases and J by 2 bases, leaving 10 bases between them. Germline assignment: CDR1 MNHNS and CDR2 SASEGT. This CDR3 spans 13 amino acids. CDR3 sequence: CASSKDGTYEQYF. The CDR3 DNA follows: TGTGCCAGCAGTAAGGACGGGACCTACGAGCAGTACTTC.

This chain links TRBV4-3 with TRBJ1-1; no reliable D call. Germline CDR1 reads LGHNA; CDR2 reads YSLEER. V was shortened by 0 bases and J by 5 bases, with 7 bases between the two germline ends. The CDR3 is 13 residues long. DNA for the CDR3: TGCGCCAGCAGCCAAGACGACATAACTGAAGCTTTCTTT. This translates into CASSQDDITEAFF.

The gene calls are TRBV28 and TRBJ1-4; 7 bases map to TRBD1. Germline V lookup: CDR1 MDHEN, CDR2 SYDVKM. The CDR3 has 13 residues. Germline trimming cut 11 bases from V and 8 bases from J; bases unmatched to any gene: 11. This CDR3 is CALEDRVREKLFF. CDR3 bases: TGTGCCCTCGAAGACAGGGTTCGGGAAAAACTGTTTTTT.

The gene calls are TRBV9 and TRBJ1-4; 9 nucleotides agree with TRBD1. Germline V gene lookup returns CDR1 SGDLS and CDR2 YYNGEE. This CDR3 is built from 15 residues. V gave up 0 bases and J gave up 4 bases; unmatched junction bases: 1. The CDR3 reads CASSVEGQGNEKLFF. DNA of the CDR3: TGTGCCAGCAGCGTAGAGGGACAGGGTAATGAAAAACTGTTTTTT.

The rearrangement links TRBV2 to TRBJ2-6; D possibly corresponds to TRBD2 (5 bases). The V and J ends lost 9 bases and 1 base respectively, with 10 bases between them. Germline lookup yields CDR1 SNHLY and CDR2 FYNNEI. This CDR3 has 14 amino acids. CDR3 sequence: CARGANSGANVLTF. In DNA, the CDR3 is TGTGCCAGGGGAGCCAATTCTGGGGCCAACGTCCTGACTTTC.

This clone was detected once. The chain uses TRBV15 and TRBJ2-2, with 13 bases that match TRBD2. J was trimmed by 3 bases and V by 0 bases; bases with no gene match: 4. The CDR3 has 18 residues. Germline V lookup: CDR1 LNHNV, CDR2 YYDKDF (reference sequence). The CDR3 bases are TGTGCCACCAGCAGAGAGGGGGGACTAGCGGGGTACACCGGGGAGCTGTTTTTT. Translation gives CATSREGGLAGYTGELFF.

The rearrangement links TRBV5-1 to TRBJ1-2; D remains unclear. The germline V gene encodes CDR1 SGHRS and CDR2 YFSETQ. V was cut by 4 bases and J by 1 base, with 8 bases left in between. This CDR3 is built from 13 residues. This CDR3 is CASSRDINYGYTF. The CDR3 DNA is TGCGCCAGCAGCAGAGACATTAACTATGGCTACACCTTC.

The chain carries TRBV6-5 and TRBJ2-3; D perhaps matches TRBD2 (6 bases). Per the germline V gene, CDR1 is MNHEY and CDR2 is SVGAGI. V was shortened by 11 bases and J by 4 bases, with 22 bases between the two germline ends. The CDR3 is made up of 15 amino acids. Here the CDR3 DNA reads TGTGCCCGCCCCGCCTGCGGGGAGCGCCCAGATACGCAGTATTTT. Its translation: CARPACGERPDTQYF.

The chain recombines TRBV5-4 with TRBJ2-3; TRBD1 aligns across 7 bases. J gave up 4 bases and V 3 bases, and 23 bases lay outside the gene matches. The length of the CDR3 is 20 residues. Looked up from germline, CDR1 is SGHNT and CDR2 is YYREEE (reference sequence). CDR3 region: CASSSTGDRVNDGYPDTQYF. The CDR3 coding sequence is TGTGCCAGCAGCTCTACAGGGGATAGGGTGAATGACGGTTACCCAGATACGCAGTATTTT.

The V gene is TRBV28, the J gene TRBJ2-7; weak D call: TRBD2 (7 bases). Between the trimmed V and J ends, which lost 8 bases and 3 bases, there was a span of 17 bases. The CDR3 consists of 14 residues. Germline loops: CDR1 MDHEN, CDR2 SYDVKM. The CDR3 DNA follows: TGTGCCAGCGGGGGGCGACTAGCCAACTACGAGCAGTACTTC. Its protein is CASGGRLANYEQYF.

The V and J genes are TRBV11-2 and TRBJ1-6; 9 bases match TRBD1. With V trimmed by 4 bases and J by 6 bases, 7 bases remained unmatched. Germline CDR1 SGHAT, CDR2 FQNNGV. The CDR3 has 16 amino acids. The CDR3 nucleotides read TGTGCCAGCAGCTCGAATCCGGGACAGGGTAATTCACCCCTCCACTTT. It yields the protein CASSSNPGQGNSPLHF.

V is TRBV7-2 and J is TRBJ1-5; the D is unclear. Per germline, CDR1 SGHTA and CDR2 FQGNSA. This CDR3 is built from 13 residues. V lost 5 bases and J 7 bases, leaving 12 bases between the germline ends. CDR3 loop: CASSRLHEQPQHF. The CDR3 DNA reads TGTGCCAGCAGCCGACTCCACGAGCAGCCCCAGCATTTT.

The chain employs TRBV7-3 and TRBJ2-5; TRBD2 matches at 14 bases. Looked up from germline, CDR1 is SGHTA and CDR2 is FQGTGA. J was trimmed by 4 bases and V by 8 bases; bases with no gene match: 0. This CDR3 is 13 amino acids long. The CDR3 loop reads CASGLAGGETQYF. CDR3 DNA: TGTGCCAGCGGACTAGCGGGGGGAGAGACCCAGTACTTC.

The CDR3 spells CSVARQSTGELFF. The DNA of the CDR3 is TGCAGCGTTGCCCGACAGAGCACCGGGGAGCTGTTTTTT. The genes are TRBV29-1 and TRBJ2-2, with TRBD1 as a possible D gene (5 bases). Trimming shortened V by 4 bases and J by 4 bases, and 10 bases separated the two germline ends. In germline, CDR1 is SQVTM, CDR2 ANQGSEA. The CDR3 length is 13 residues.

This clone was seen only once. The V gene is TRBV5-1, the J gene TRBJ1-1, with D perhaps matching TRBD1 (6 bases). The germline V gene encodes CDR1 SGHRS and CDR2 YFSETQ. This CDR3 region has 15 residues. Trimming removed 3 bases from V and 5 bases from J, with 17 bases in between. CDR3 DNA sequence: TGCGCCAGCAGCTATTTTTGGGGGGGGCAAACTGAAGCTTTCTTT. Residues: CASSYFWGGQTEAFF.

This clone was counted once. Other DNA variants within this sample encode the same CDR3. J is TRBJ1-6 and V is TRBV2, with 9 bases lining up with TRBD1. The CDR3 length is 13 residues. Germline V gene lookup returns CDR1 SNHLY and CDR2 FYNNEI. The junction had 0 bases not matched to a gene; V was cut back by 6 bases and J by 6 bases. The CDR3 sequence: CASRDRGNSPLHF. Written as DNA, the CDR3 is TGTGCCAGCAGGGACAGGGGTAATTCACCCCTCCACTTT.

This clone occurred a few times. The chain employs TRBV12-5 and TRBJ1-6; maybe TRBD1 (5 bases). The germline V gene encodes CDR1 LGHNT and CDR2 FRNRAP. Trimming cost V 7 bases and J 8 bases, with 24 bases left between them. The CDR3 length is 17 residues. Here the CDR3 DNA reads TGTGCTAGTGCCCTAGGGACTGACTTTCTTATGGATTCACCCCTCCACTTT. It is translated as CASALGTDFLMDSPLHF. The variable domain in full, completed from reference TRBV12-5 and TRBJ1-6, reads DARVTQTPRHKVTEMGQEVTMRCQPILGHNTVFWYRQTMMQGLELLAYFRNRAPLDDSGMPKDRFSAEMPDATLATLKIQPSEPRDSAVYFCASALGTDFLMDSPLHFGNGTRLTVT.

This rearrangement joins TRBV27 to TRBJ2-1, with 7 bases fitting TRBD1. The CDR3 contains 17 residues. V lost 3 bases, J lost 2 bases, and 10 bases stayed unmatched. The V gene's germline CDR1 is MNHEY and CDR2 SMNVEV (reference sequence). DNA for the CDR3: TGTGCCAGCAGTTTTCGTTTGACAGGGACCACCTACAATGAGCAGTTCTTC. Translated, it gives CASSFRLTGTTYNEQFF.

The genes are TRBV11-2 and TRBJ1-1; TRBD1 is a possible D gene (5 bases). Germline loops: CDR1 SGHAT, CDR2 FQNNGV. Trimming stripped 0 bases from V and 4 bases from J, with 12 bases between. This CDR3 spans 15 amino acids. Here the CDR3 DNA reads TGTGCCAGCAGCTTAGATGCGGGGGGGAGCACTGAAGCTTTCTTT. Translating gives CASSLDAGGSTEAFF.